This T cell receptor beta chain was identified during a study of OX40 agonist ivuxolimab in advanced cancers. Study-level information: Of mixed ages from about 23 to 90 and averaging about 60 years, the group was around 78% male.

The assay was immunoSEQ multiplex PCR, and TCRdb's table has in-frame clones only and misses some. The table includes tens of thousands of clones, 70% to 90% detected once. Only a few counts were recorded for this clone. Its target is not known. Points from the study as a whole: With doses of 0.1 to 3.0 mg/kg, CD4+ and CD8+ blood T cells had undergone clonal expansion by week 6. Partial responders dosed at 0.1-3.0 mg/kg displayed clonal expansion ranking among the lowest.

After removal of 4 bases from V and 3 bases from J, the junction contained 3 bases not matched to a gene. Germline loops: CDR1 SGHRS, CDR2 YFSETQ. The CDR3 consists of 13 residues. V is TRBV5-1 and J is TRBJ1-1, with 7 nucleotides matching TRBD1. This clonotype was obtained from an adult with an advanced solid tumor such as melanoma, head and neck, liver or kidney cancer. Material: CD4+ or CD8+ T cells sorted from blood, obtained in a trial of the OX40 agonist ivuxolimab. In DNA form, the CDR3 reads TGCGCCAGCAGCCTCGACAGGGACACTGAAGCTTTCTTT. It specifies CASSLDRDTEAFF.